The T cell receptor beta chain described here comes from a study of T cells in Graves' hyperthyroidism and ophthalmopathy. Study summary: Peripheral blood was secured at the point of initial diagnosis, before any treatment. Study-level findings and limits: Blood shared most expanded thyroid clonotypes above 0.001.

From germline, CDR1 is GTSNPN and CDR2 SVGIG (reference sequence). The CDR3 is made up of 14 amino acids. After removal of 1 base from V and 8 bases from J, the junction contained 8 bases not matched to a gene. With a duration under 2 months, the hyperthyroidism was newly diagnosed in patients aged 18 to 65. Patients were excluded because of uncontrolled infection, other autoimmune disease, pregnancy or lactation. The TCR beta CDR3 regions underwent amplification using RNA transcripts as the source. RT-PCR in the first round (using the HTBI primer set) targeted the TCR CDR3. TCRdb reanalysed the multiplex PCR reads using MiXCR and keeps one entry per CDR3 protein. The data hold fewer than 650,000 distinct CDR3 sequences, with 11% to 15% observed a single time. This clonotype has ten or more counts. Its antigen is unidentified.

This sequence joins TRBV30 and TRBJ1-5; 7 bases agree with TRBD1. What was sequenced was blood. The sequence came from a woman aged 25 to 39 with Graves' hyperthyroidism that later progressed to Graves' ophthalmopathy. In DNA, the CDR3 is TGTGCCTGGAGTGGACAGGGCGGTTACGAGCCCCAGCATTTT. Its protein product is CAWSGQGGYEPQHF.